This T cell receptor (beta chain) is from a study of shared clonotypes between healthy human individuals. It was roughly 210 ng DNA, approximately 28,000 T cell genomes, that sorted-subset replicate PCRs used. Using immunoSEQ multiplex PCR, the repertoire was profiled, and TCRdb retains in-frame clones only, with some absent. The sample has a few hundred thousand clones; 90% to 97% are singletons. Study-wide findings and caveats: Clonotype sharing levels among donors were expected to vary with sequencing depth.

As for this clone: Its antigen remains unknown.

Germline values: CDR1 WNHNN, CDR2 SYGVQD (reference sequence). The V segment lost 6 bases and the J segment 3 bases; nucleotides outside the gene matches: 10. The CDR3 runs to 16 residues. This chain links TRBV10-1 with TRBJ2-4; 8 nucleotides line up with TRBD1. The sequenced material came from memory CD8+ T cells sorted from blood. As for subset: CD45RO+ cells pooled with CCR7-negative TemRA cells. This clonotype was obtained from a man aged 25 to 45 in good health. The CDR3 sequence is CASRRTGRKDKNIQYF. The DNA of the CDR3 is TGCGCCAGCAGAAGGACAGGGAGGAAGGACAAAAACATTCAGTACTTC.